A single sample is the source of the 27 T cell receptor beta chains below, sequenced in a study of control samples from healthy donors and cancer patients. Profiled with immunoSEQ multiplex PCR; TCRdb holds only in-frame clones, not every one. Here the sample spans 46,000 or so clones, roughly 92% being singletons. The sample was PBMCs. These receptor sequences come from a woman aged 45-65 years with head and neck cancer.

This chain links TRBV27 with TRBJ1-6, with D unclear. This CDR3 spans 15 amino acids. Germline V gives CDR1 MNHEY, CDR2 SMNVEV (reference sequence). Trimming took 6 bases from V and 3 from J, leaving 12 bases between them. The CDR3 protein is CASRAETGYNSPLHF. Here the CDR3 DNA reads TGTGCCAGCAGGGCGGAAACCGGCTATAATTCACCCCTCCACTTT.

The V and J genes are TRBV9 and TRBJ2-1; D not resolved. Trimming removed 2 bases from V and 4 bases from J, with 13 bases in between. This CDR3 has 15 residues. Germline CDR1 and CDR2: SGDLS and YYNGEE. In DNA form, the CDR3 reads TGTGCCAGCAGCGTGGGGTCCGAACTTTACAATGAGCAGTTCTTC. The encoded protein is CASSVGSELYNEQFF.

V is TRBV6-6 and J is TRBJ1-4, with D perhaps matching TRBD1 (6 bases). Germline assignment: CDR1 MNHNY and CDR2 SVGAGI (reference sequence). Trimming took 2 bases from V and 8 from J, leaving 12 bases between them. The CDR3 covers 14 residues. The CDR3 region is CASSYSQRGEKLFF. In DNA form, the CDR3 reads TGTGCCAGCAGTTACAGTCAGAGGGGGGAAAAACTGTTTTTT.

The chain combines TRBV7-8 with TRBJ2-1; 10 bases match TRBD2. The CDR3 has 15 amino acids. V was pared by 5 bases and J by 6 bases, with 7 bases of the junction left unmatched. Germline CDR1 SGHVS, CDR2 FQNEAQ. CDR3: CASSRASGRANEQFF. In DNA, the CDR3 is TGTGCCAGCAGCCGAGCCAGCGGGAGGGCCAATGAGCAGTTCTTC.

The chain couples TRBV28 to TRBJ2-7, with D hard to call. The CDR3 runs 12 residues. Per germline, CDR1 MDHEN and CDR2 SYDVKM. Trimming removed 4 bases at V and 3 bases at J, with 7 bases between. CDR3 residues: CASSSANYEQYF. The CDR3 DNA follows: TGTGCCAGCAGTTCGGCAAACTACGAGCAGTACTTC. The variable domain in full, completed from reference TRBV28 and TRBJ2-7, reads DVKVTQSSRYLVKRTGEKVFLECVQDMDHENMFWYRQDPGLGLRLIYFSYDVKMKEKGDIPEGYSVSREKKERFSLILESASTNQTSMYLCASSSANYEQYFGPGTRLTVT.

V is TRBV28 and J is TRBJ1-6, with 7 bases identical to TRBD1. V lost 5 bases and J lost 9; bases outside the gene matches: 4. CDR1 and CDR2 (germline): MDHEN, SYDVKM. This CDR3 comprises 13 residues. For the CDR3, the DNA is TGTGCCAGCAGTACACAGGGGATTTCACCCCTCCACTTT. It yields the protein CASSTQGISPLHF.

V is TRBV10-3 and J is TRBJ2-1, with 7 bases matching TRBD2. With 4 bases clipped from V and 10 bases from J, the junction kept 13 bases outside the gene matches. Germline CDR1 ENHRY, CDR2 SYGVKD. This CDR3 has 15 amino acids. This chain's CDR3 is CAISVATSFTVEQFF. The CDR3 DNA follows: TGTGCCATCAGTGTCGCGACTAGCTTTACTGTGGAGCAGTTCTTC.

The V and J genes are TRBV27 and TRBJ2-5, with 10 nucleotides matching TRBD1. Germline V gives CDR1 MNHEY, CDR2 SMNVEV (reference sequence). The V segment lost 5 bases and the J segment 4 bases; nucleotides outside the gene matches: 10. The CDR3 consists of 16 residues. CDR3 loop: CASSPLSDRGRETQYF. In DNA, the CDR3 is TGTGCCAGCAGTCCACTCTCGGACAGGGGGAGAGAGACCCAGTACTTC.

The genes are TRBV19 and TRBJ1-5, with 7 bases matching TRBD1. CDR1 LNHDA and CDR2 SQIVND come from the germline V gene (reference sequence). The V gene end was trimmed by 1 base and the J gene end by 4 bases; junction bases not matched to a gene: 10. The CDR3 extends over 17 amino acids. This CDR3 reads CASSIVLSGTDNQPQHF. In nucleotides, the CDR3 is TGTGCCAGTAGTATAGTCCTCTCCGGGACAGATAATCAGCCCCAGCATTTT. The full variable domain, in which reference TRBV19 and TRBJ1-5 provide the parts outside the CDR3, is DGGITQSPKYLFRKEGQNVTLSCEQNLNHDAMYWYRQDPGQGLRLIYYSQIVNDFQKGDIAEGYSVSREKKESFPLTVTSAQKNPTAFYLCASSIVLSGTDNQPQHFGDGTRLSIL.

This chain joins TRBV5-1 and TRBJ2-3, with TRBD2 matching 11 bases. There are 15 residues in the CDR3. CDR1 SGHRS and CDR2 YFSETQ come from the germline V gene. Trimming removed 1 base from V and 4 bases from J; junction bases left unmatched: 2. CDR3 nucleotides: TGCGCCAGCAGCTTGAATAGCGGGGGGGCAGATACGCAGTATTTT. Amino acid sequence: CASSLNSGGADTQYF.

This sequence joins TRBV30 and TRBJ1-2; TRBD1 matches at 7 bases. Germline V gives CDR1 GTSNPN, CDR2 SVGIG (reference sequence). The junction had 1 base not matched to a gene; V was cut back by 2 bases and J by 7 bases. The CDR3 totals 11 residues. This CDR3 is CAWSPGGGYTF. The CDR3 nucleotides are TGTGCCTGGAGTCCAGGGGGTGGCTACACCTTC.

This clone was observed a handful of times. J is TRBJ1-2 and V is TRBV3-1 (or the pseudogene TRBV3-2); a possible D gene is TRBD1 (6 bases). CDR1 and CDR2 from the germline V gene are LGHDT and YNNKEL (reference sequence). V was pared by 1 base and J by 8 bases, with 14 bases between. CDR3 length: 14 residues. In nucleotides, the CDR3 is TGTGCCAGCAGCCAAGCCCTAGGGGGGGAGGGCTACACCTTC. It specifies CASSQALGGEGYTF.

This chain links TRBV2 with TRBJ1-5, with no clear D. Gene TRBJ2-3 matches the end of the DNA better, so the J call may be wrong. Germline CDR1 and CDR2: SNHLY and FYNNEI. This CDR3 is built from 14 residues. The CDR3 DNA is TGTGCCAGCAGTTTAGGCCCCTGGAATCAGCCCCAGTATTTT. This translates into CASSLGPWNQPQYF.

The chain joins TRBV5-1 to TRBJ2-1, with 9 nucleotides matching TRBD1. The germline CDR1 and CDR2 sequences are SGHRS and YFSETQ. The V and J ends lost 4 bases and 6 bases, in that order; junction bases with no gene match: 8. The CDR3 runs 15 residues. The CDR3 nucleotides read TGCGCCAGCAGCCTTGAGATGACAGGGGGCAATGAGCAGTTCTTC. Translating gives CASSLEMTGGNEQFF.

V and J are TRBV5-6 and TRBJ2-2; D is ambiguous. The germline CDR1 and CDR2 sequences are SGHDT and YYEEEE. V was pared by 0 bases and J by 4 bases, with 16 bases between. The CDR3 covers 17 residues. CDR3 protein: CASSLGPRRSRTGELFF. The CDR3 bases are TGTGCCAGCAGCTTGGGACCGCGCCGTTCACGCACCGGGGAGCTGTTTTTT.

The rearrangement uses TRBV7-2 and TRBJ1-1; unclear D gene. CDR3 length: 12 residues. The V end lost 5 bases, the J end lost 5 bases, and 9 bases lay between the germline ends. Germline loops: CDR1 SGHTA, CDR2 FQGNSA. The CDR3 spells CASSVRETEAFF. CDR3 coding DNA: TGTGCCAGCAGCGTTAGGGAGACTGAAGCTTTCTTT.

The chain employs TRBV11-1 and TRBJ1-1, with TRBD1 identical over 8 bases. This CDR3 spans 14 amino acids. Trimming removed 5 bases from V and 5 bases from J; junction bases left unmatched: 7. Germline CDR1 is SGHAT and CDR2 is FQDESV (reference sequence). CDR3 sequence reads: CASSLLDRVTEAFF. The CDR3, as DNA: TGTGCCAGCAGCCTCCTGGACAGGGTGACTGAAGCTTTCTTT.

Details on this clone: The junction differs from germline at one of its ends, possibly a read error. The rearrangement links TRBV7-9 to TRBJ1-1, with D maybe TRBD1 (6 bases). There are 11 residues in the CDR3. Per the germline V gene, CDR1 is SEHNR and CDR2 is FQNEAQ (reference sequence). In DNA, the CDR3 is TGTGCCAGCAGTTTAGGGGGTGAAGCTTTCTTT. Translation gives CASSLGGEAFF.

The chain joins TRBV7-2 to TRBJ2-7; 13 bases are a match to TRBD2. The germline CDR1 and CDR2 sequences are SGHTA and FQGNSA. V gave up 5 bases and J gave up 4 bases; unmatched junction bases: 5. This CDR3 region has 15 residues. In DNA, the CDR3 is TGTGCCAGCAGCACTCGGACTAGCGGGAGATACGAGCAGTACTTC. Its translation: CASSTRTSGRYEQYF.

V gene TRBV24-1 combines with J gene TRBJ1-2; D is ambiguous. The CDR3 has 14 amino acids. The V and J ends lost 3 bases and 3 bases respectively, with 10 bases between them. Germline V gene lookup returns CDR1 KGHDR and CDR2 SFDVKD. The CDR3 sequence is CATSDARRDYGYTF. DNA for the CDR3: TGTGCCACCAGTGATGCCAGGCGGGACTATGGCTACACCTTC.

The genes are TRBV14 and TRBJ1-2; no firm D call. The CDR3 is 12 residues long. CDR1 and CDR2 (germline): SGHDN, FVKESK. V shed 8 bases and J shed 4 bases, with 11 bases lying between them. The CDR3 region is CASRRVSYGYTF. CDR3 nucleotides: TGTGCCAGCCGGAGGGTTTCCTATGGCTACACCTTC.

The chain employs TRBV21-1 and TRBJ1-1; the DNA was not compared with TRBD1, the D call given in the table. TRBV21-1 is assigned pseudogene status. There are 15 residues in the CDR3. Here the CDR3 reads CASSSSVGRDTEAFF. The CDR3 region has the DNA TGTGCCAGCAGCTCCTCCGTGGGCAGGGATACTGAAGCTTTCTTT.

The chain links TRBV19 to TRBJ1-2; D ambiguous. Germline CDR1 reads LNHDA; CDR2 reads SQIVND (reference sequence). The CDR3 sequence is 12 residues long. The V and J ends lost 6 bases and 4 bases respectively, with 9 bases between them. The CDR3 is CASSLTGYGYTF. CDR3 coding DNA: TGTGCCAGTAGCCTGACGGGCTATGGCTACACCTTC.

V is TRBV9 and J is TRBJ1-2; maybe TRBD1 (6 bases). V was shortened by 0 bases and J by 6 bases, with 9 bases between the two germline ends. From germline, CDR1 is SGDLS and CDR2 YYNGEE. The CDR3 runs to 13 residues. The CDR3 loop is CASSVAQGNGYTF. CDR3 DNA: TGTGCCAGCAGCGTAGCACAGGGAAATGGCTACACCTTC.

The chain joins TRBV4-2 to TRBJ1-3; 7 bases fit TRBD1. V was pared by 0 bases and J by 3 bases, with 2 bases of the junction left unmatched. The CDR3 has 15 residues. Looked up from germline, CDR1 is LGHNA and CDR2 is YNFKEQ. CDR3 amino acids: CASSQEDRVGNTIYF. Here the CDR3 DNA reads TGTGCCAGCAGCCAAGAAGACAGGGTTGGAAACACCATATATTTT.

This chain joins TRBV9 and TRBJ1-1; D remains unclear. V lost 0 bases and J lost 3, with 12 bases in between. There are 15 residues in the CDR3. From germline, CDR1 is SGDLS and CDR2 YYNGEE. The CDR3 sequence is CASSVASFGHTEAFF. Written as DNA, the CDR3 is TGTGCCAGCAGCGTAGCGTCCTTTGGGCACACTGAAGCTTTCTTT.

The V gene is TRBV6-5, the J gene TRBJ1-5; tentative D call: TRBD1 (5 bases). Germline CDR1 MNHEY, CDR2 SVGAGI. CDR3 length equals 11 residues. V shed 7 bases and J shed 15 bases, with 16 bases lying between them. In DNA form, the CDR3 reads TGTGCCAGCATGGGGACGGCGATTAGGCATTTT. This translates into CASMGTAIRHF.